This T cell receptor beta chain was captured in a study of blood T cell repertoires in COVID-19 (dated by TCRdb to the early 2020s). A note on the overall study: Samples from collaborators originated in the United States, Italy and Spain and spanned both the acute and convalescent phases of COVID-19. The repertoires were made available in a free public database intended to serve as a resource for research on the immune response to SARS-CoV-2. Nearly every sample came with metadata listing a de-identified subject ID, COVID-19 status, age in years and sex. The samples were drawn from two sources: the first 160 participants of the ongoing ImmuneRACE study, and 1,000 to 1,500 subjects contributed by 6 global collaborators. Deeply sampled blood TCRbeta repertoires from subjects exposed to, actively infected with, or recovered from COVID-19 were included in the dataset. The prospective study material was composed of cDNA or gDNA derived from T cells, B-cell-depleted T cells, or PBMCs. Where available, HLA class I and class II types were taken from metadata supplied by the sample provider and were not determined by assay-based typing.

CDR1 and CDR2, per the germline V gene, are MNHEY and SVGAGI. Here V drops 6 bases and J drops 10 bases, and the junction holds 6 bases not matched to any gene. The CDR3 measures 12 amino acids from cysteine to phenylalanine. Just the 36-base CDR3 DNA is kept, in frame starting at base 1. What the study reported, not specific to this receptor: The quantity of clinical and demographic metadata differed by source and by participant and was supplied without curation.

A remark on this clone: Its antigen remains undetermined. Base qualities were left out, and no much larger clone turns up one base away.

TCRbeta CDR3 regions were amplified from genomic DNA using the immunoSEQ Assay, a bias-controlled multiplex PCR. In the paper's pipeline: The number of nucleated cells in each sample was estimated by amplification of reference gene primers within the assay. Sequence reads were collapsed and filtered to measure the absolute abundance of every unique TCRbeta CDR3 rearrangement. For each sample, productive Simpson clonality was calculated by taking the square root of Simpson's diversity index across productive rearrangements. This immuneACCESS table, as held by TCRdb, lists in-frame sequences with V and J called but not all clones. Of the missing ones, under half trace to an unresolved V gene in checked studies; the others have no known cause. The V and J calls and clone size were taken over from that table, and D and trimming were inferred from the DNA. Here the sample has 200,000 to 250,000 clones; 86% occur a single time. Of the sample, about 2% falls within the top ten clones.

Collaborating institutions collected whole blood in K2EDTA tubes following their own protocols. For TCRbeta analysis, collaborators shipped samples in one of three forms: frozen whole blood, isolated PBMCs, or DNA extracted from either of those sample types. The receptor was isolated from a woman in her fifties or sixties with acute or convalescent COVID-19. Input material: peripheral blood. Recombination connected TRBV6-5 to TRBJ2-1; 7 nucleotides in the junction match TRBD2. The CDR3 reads CASRGTTWEQFF. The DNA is TGTGCCAGCAGGGGGACTACATGGGAGCAGTTCTTC.